One sample yielded the 29 T cell receptor beta chains listed below, sequenced in a study of radiotherapy plus CTLA-4 blockade in lung cancer. Generated by immunoSEQ multiplex PCR, the TCRdb table keeps only in-frame clones and is missing some. The sample has around 80,000 clones, 78% seen once. The material was peripheral blood, obtained from a patient treated with radiotherapy plus ipilimumab. These receptors were collected from a human donor with non-small cell lung cancer whose response to radiotherapy plus ipilimumab could not be evaluated. Some clones in this sample may be carry-over from other donors' samples.

The chain couples TRBV7-3 to TRBJ2-2, with 7 bases matching TRBD1. J gave up 6 bases and V 6 bases, and 4 bases lay outside the gene matches. There are 13 residues in the CDR3. CDR1 SGHTA and CDR2 FQGTGA come from the germline V gene. CDR3 sequence (DNA): TGTGCCAGCAGAATGGGACAGTCCGGGGAGCTGTTTTTT. Translation: CASRMGQSGELFF.

Regarding this clone: The sample contains more than one DNA sequence encoding this CDR3. The chain is built from TRBV18 and TRBJ1-1; TRBD1 aligns across 8 bases. In germline, CDR1 is KGHSH, CDR2 LQKENI. V trimming: 3 bases; J trimming: 4 bases; junction bases outside the gene matches: 4. The CDR3 loop spans 14 amino acids. The CDR3 region is CASSPTDRGTEAFF. The DNA for the CDR3 is TGTGCCAGCTCACCTACAGACAGGGGCACTGAAGCTTTCTTT.

This clone was recorded once. V is TRBV7-9 and J is TRBJ2-3; TRBD2 matches 9 bases. The CDR3 has 16 residues. Looked up from germline, CDR1 is SEHNR and CDR2 is FQNEAQ (reference sequence). V lost 3 bases, J lost 6 bases, and 10 bases stayed unmatched. CDR3 DNA sequence: TGTGCCAGCAGCTTGGAGCGGGGGGCCGCGACGGATACGCAGTATTTT. This gives the protein CASSLERGAATDTQYF.

The chain employs TRBV11-2 and TRBJ2-2, with a weak D call TRBD1 (5 bases). This CDR3 is built from 15 residues. Germline-derived CDR1 and CDR2 are SGHAT and FQNNGV. The V end was cut by 6 bases, the J end by 9 bases, with 20 bases between. The CDR3 protein is CASRRSSGFDRELFF. The CDR3 DNA follows: TGTGCCAGCAGACGGTCGTCAGGGTTCGACCGGGAGCTGTTTTTT.

This clone was observed many times. V gene TRBV19 combines with J gene TRBJ2-7; possible D gene TRBD1, 5 bases. This CDR3 is built from 12 residues. V was pared by 7 bases and J by 3 bases, with 10 bases between. Germline V gives CDR1 LNHDA, CDR2 SQIVND (reference sequence). CDR3 nucleotides: TGTGCCAGTAAAGACAGCTACTACGAGCAGTACTTC. This codes for CASKDSYYEQYF.

This clone was seen a handful of times. CDR3 DNA sequence: TGTGCCAGCAGTGTGAGAGCCAAAAACATTCAGTACTTC. Residues: CASSVRAKNIQYF. This chain connects TRBV6-1 to TRBJ2-4; unclear D gene. The CDR3 is 13 amino acids. V shed 4 bases and J shed 0 bases, with 4 bases lying between them. From germline, CDR1 is MNHNS and CDR2 SASEGT.

The rearrangement joins TRBV4-1 to TRBJ2-3; 10 bases fit TRBD2. V lost 3 bases and J lost 4; bases outside the gene matches: 10. The germline V gene has CDR1 MGHRA and CDR2 YSYEKL. The CDR3 spans 17 residues. The CDR3 loop reads CASSHPGASGGADTQYF. CDR3 DNA sequence: TGCGCCAGCAGCCACCCCGGGGCTAGCGGGGGTGCAGATACGCAGTATTTT.

This sequence joins TRBV19 and TRBJ2-2, with TRBD2 identical over 9 bases. The germline gives CDR1 LNHDA, CDR2 SQIVND (reference sequence). Germline trimming cut 5 bases from V and 5 bases from J; bases unmatched to any gene: 9. This CDR3 has 16 amino acids. The CDR3, as DNA: TGTGCCAGTAGTGGTAGCGGGGGCTGGGGAACCGGGGAGCTGTTTTTT. It specifies CASSGSGGWGTGELFF.

The rearrangement links TRBV27 to TRBJ2-1; no clear D gene. Germline V gene sequence: CDR1 MNHEY, CDR2 SMNVEV (reference sequence). V shed 4 bases and J shed 3 bases, with 7 bases lying between them. There are 13 residues in the CDR3. The CDR3 bases are TGTGCCAGCAGTTCCGTCTACTACAATGAGCAGTTCTTC. It specifies CASSSVYYNEQFF.

The chain carries TRBV5-1 and TRBJ2-7, with a weak D call TRBD2 (5 bases). Germline loops: CDR1 SGHRS, CDR2 YFSETQ. There are 15 residues in the CDR3. The V gene lost 0 bases and the J gene lost 5 bases, with 15 bases spanning the gap. CDR3 region: CASSLGPRYSDEQYF. CDR3 bases: TGCGCCAGCAGCTTGGGTCCCCGGTATAGCGACGAGCAGTACTTC.

The rearrangement joins TRBV7-3 to TRBJ2-7; D may be TRBD2 (5 bases). Germline V gives CDR1 SGHTA, CDR2 FQGTGA. The CDR3 contains 13 residues. V lost 5 bases to trimming and J lost 3 bases, with 11 bases between them. In nucleotides, the CDR3 is TGTGCCAGCAGCCGGTCCCGGGACTACGAGCAGTACTTC. It translates to CASSRSRDYEQYF.

The chain recombines TRBV18 with TRBJ2-5; 10 bases match TRBD1. The CDR3 loop spans 16 amino acids. Germline V gene lookup returns CDR1 KGHSH and CDR2 LQKENI. J was trimmed by 1 base and V by 3 bases; bases with no gene match: 5. In DNA, the CDR3 is TGTGCCAGCTCACCGCGAGACAGGGGGCTCCAAGAGACCCAGTACTTC. Translated: CASSPRDRGLQETQYF.

The chain recombines TRBV6-5 with TRBJ2-7, with D possibly being TRBD1 (5 bases). V lost 6 bases and J 1 base, leaving 10 bases between the germline ends. Germline CDR1 reads MNHEY; CDR2 reads SVGAGI. The CDR3 extends over 13 amino acids. CDR3 residues: CASRAPGSYEQYF. The CDR3 region has the DNA TGTGCCAGCAGGGCGCCAGGGTCCTACGAGCAGTACTTC.

This chain uses TRBV9 with TRBJ2-1, with 11 bases that match TRBD2. This CDR3 contains 15 residues. V trimming: 3 bases; J trimming: 5 bases; junction bases outside the gene matches: 4. Germline CDR1 is SGDLS and CDR2 is YYNGEE. The CDR3 reads CASSGSGGAHNEQFF. The CDR3 DNA sequence: TGTGCCAGCAGCGGTAGCGGGGGGGCCCACAATGAGCAGTTCTTC.

This chain connects TRBV28 to TRBJ1-1, with TRBD1 matching 7 bases. Germline V lookup: CDR1 MDHEN, CDR2 SYDVKM. The CDR3 length is 14 residues. V was pared by 4 bases and J by 3 bases, with 5 bases of the junction left unmatched. DNA of the CDR3: TGTGCCAGCAGTTATAGGGGGCAGGACACTGAAGCTTTCTTT. It is translated as CASSYRGQDTEAFF.

The V gene is TRBV11-3, the J gene TRBJ2-1; 7 nucleotides agree with TRBD2. The CDR3 sequence is 14 residues long. After removal of 3 bases from V and 7 bases from J, the junction contained 6 bases not matched to a gene. Germline CDR1 is SGHNT and CDR2 is YENEEA. The CDR3 DNA sequence: TGTGCCAGCAGCTTTGGCGGGGGAGGTAATGAGCAGTTCTTC. Encoded protein: CASSFGGGGNEQFF.

This chain links TRBV5-5 with TRBJ2-5; 10 nucleotides match TRBD1. From germline, CDR1 is SGHKS and CDR2 YYEKEE (reference sequence). V trimming: 2 bases; J trimming: 2 bases; junction bases outside the gene matches: 6. The CDR3 spans 16 residues. CDR3 amino acids: CASSFYRTGGQETQYF. The CDR3 nucleotides are TGTGCCAGCAGCTTCTACCGGACAGGGGGGCAAGAGACCCAGTACTTC.

V usage is TRBV6-1 and J usage is TRBJ1-5, with TRBD1 identical over 8 bases. After removal of 7 bases from V and 2 bases from J, the junction contained 7 bases not matched to a gene. This CDR3 is 15 amino acids long. The germline V gene has CDR1 MNHNS and CDR2 SASEGT. DNA for the CDR3: TGTGCCAGCACTAACCGACAGGGGCGCAATCAGCCCCAGCATTTT. Encoded protein: CASTNRQGRNQPQHF.

This chain joins TRBV5-6 and TRBJ1-1; TRBD1 might be the D (5 bases). Germline-derived CDR1 and CDR2 are SGHDT and YYEEEE. V was trimmed by 1 base and J by 1 base, leaving 11 bases between them. This CDR3 contains 15 residues. The CDR3 DNA reads TGTGCCAGCAGCTTGTTATGGAGGGGGAACACTGAAGCTTTCTTT. This encodes CASSLLWRGNTEAFF.

The rearrangement uses TRBV2 and TRBJ2-2, with 8 bases identical to TRBD1. In germline, CDR1 is SNHLY, CDR2 FYNNEI. The CDR3 sequence is 15 residues long. The V and J ends lost 5 bases and 6 bases, in that order; junction bases with no gene match: 8. The CDR3 sequence is CASSSDRGVAGELFF. CDR3 coding DNA: TGTGCCAGCAGTTCAGACAGGGGAGTCGCCGGGGAGCTGTTTTTT.

This clone was recorded once. The genes are TRBV5-1 and TRBJ2-1, with D maybe TRBD2 (6 bases). The CDR3 spans 14 residues. Germline values: CDR1 SGHRS, CDR2 YFSETQ. The V end was cut by 4 bases, the J end by 7 bases, with 15 bases between. In DNA, the CDR3 is TGCGCCAGCAGCAACACGGGACTGGAGAATGAGCAGTTCTTC. Translated: CASSNTGLENEQFF. Supplemented by reference TRBV5-1 and TRBJ2-1, the full variable domain reads KAGVTQTPRYLIKTRGQQVTLSCSPISGHRSVSWYQQTPGQGLQFLFEYFSETQRNKGNFPGRFSGRQFSNSRSEMNVSTLELGDSALYLCASSNTGLENEQFFGPGTRLTVL.

The gene calls are TRBV9 and TRBJ2-1, with TRBD2 matching 8 bases. The CDR3 runs to 17 residues. With V trimmed by 0 bases and J by 4 bases, 9 bases remained unmatched. Germline CDR1 and CDR2: SGDLS and YYNGEE. This CDR3 reads CASSVGGPSGRYNEQFF. CDR3 DNA: TGTGCCAGCAGCGTAGGCGGGCCTAGCGGGCGATACAATGAGCAGTTCTTC.

V usage is TRBV6-1 and J usage is TRBJ1-1; D uncertain. The germline CDR1 and CDR2 sequences are MNHNS and SASEGT. V was pared by 8 bases and J by 4 bases, with 17 bases between. This CDR3 region has 14 residues. The CDR3, as DNA: TGTGCCAGCGGCTACCTATTACGGGGCACTGAAGCTTTCTTT. Protein: CASGYLLRGTEAFF.

V gene TRBV6-5 combines with J gene TRBJ1-6; D remains ambiguous. The CDR3 extends over 13 amino acids. Deletions cut 5 bases from V and 10 bases from J, with 12 bases between. Per the germline V gene, CDR1 is MNHEY and CDR2 is SVGAGI. This CDR3 is CASSKRGGSPLHF. For the CDR3, the DNA is TGTGCCAGCAGTAAACGAGGCGGCTCACCCCTCCACTTT.

This chain joins TRBV30 and TRBJ1-5; D is ambiguous. The germline gives CDR1 GTSNPN, CDR2 SVGIG (reference sequence). The CDR3 loop spans 13 amino acids. V dropped 1 base and J dropped 0 bases, with 4 bases sitting between them. The CDR3 spells CAWSGSSNQPQHF. The CDR3 nucleotides are TGTGCCTGGAGTGGCAGTAGCAATCAGCCCCAGCATTTT.

CDR3 nucleotides: TGTGCCTGTGACGTGGGACAGGGTTTTTATAACTATGGCTACACCTTC. Translating it yields CACDVGQGFYNYGYTF. The gene calls are TRBV30 and TRBJ1-2; 9 nucleotides line up with TRBD1. The J segment lost 1 base and the V segment lost 6 bases, leaving 12 bases of the junction unmatched. CDR3 size: 16 residues. Germline V lookup: CDR1 GTSNPN, CDR2 SVGIG (reference sequence).

V usage is TRBV7-9 and J usage is TRBJ2-2; maybe TRBD2 (5 bases). V dropped 8 bases and J dropped 4 bases, with 17 bases sitting between them. The CDR3 sequence is 15 residues long. The V gene's germline CDR1 is SEHNR and CDR2 FQNEAQ (reference sequence). The CDR3 spells CASEGPRTPTGELFF. The CDR3 nucleotides are TGTGCCAGCGAGGGCCCCAGGACCCCCACCGGGGAGCTGTTTTTT.

The chain uses TRBV28 and TRBJ2-3; tentative D call: TRBD1 (6 bases). CDR1 is MDHEN and CDR2 is SYDVKM in the germline V gene. This CDR3 comprises 14 residues. The ends were cut back, 6 bases at V and 2 bases at J, with 12 bases in the middle. Here the CDR3 DNA reads TGTGCCAGCAGCCTTGGACAGCTCACAGATACGCAGTATTTT. It is translated as CASSLGQLTDTQYF.

CDR3 region: CASSFNSGGAETQYF. The CDR3 bases are TGTGCCAGCAGCTTCAATAGCGGGGGGGCGGAGACCCAGTACTTC. This chain joins TRBV7-2 and TRBJ2-5; 11 bases line up with TRBD2. Germline CDR1 SGHTA, CDR2 FQGNSA. This CDR3 contains 15 residues. With 3 bases clipped from V and 5 bases from J, the junction kept 5 bases outside the gene matches. Drawing the rest from reference TRBV7-2 and TRBJ2-5, the complete variable domain is GAGVSQSPSNKVTEKGKDVELRCDPISGHTALYWYRQSLGQGLEFLIYFQGNSAPDKSGLPSDRFSAERTGGSVSTLTIQRTQQEDSAVYLCASSFNSGGAETQYFGPGTRLLVL.